This T cell receptor beta chain was identified during a study of OX40 agonist ivuxolimab in advanced cancers. Background on the study: Earlier anti-PD-1, anti-PD-L1 or anti-CTLA-4 therapy was permitted; about 44% had received some. Study-wide results and limits: At 0.1 to 3.0 mg/kg, CD4+ and CD8+ blood T cells expanded clonally by week 6. On average, a greater number of expanded clones characterised CD8+ T cells relative to CD4+.

The data were produced by immunoSEQ multiplex PCR, yet TCRdb's version contains in-frame clones alone and is incomplete. The table lists fewer than 40,000 clones, approximately 90% of them singletons. V gave up 4 bases and J gave up 5 bases, with 11 bases separating them. The CDR3 is 13 amino acids. Germline V lookup: CDR1 SNHLY, CDR2 FYNNEI. About this clone: Antigen specificity is unknown.

The source material was CD4+ or CD8+ T cells sorted from blood, sampled in a trial of the OX40 agonist ivuxolimab. The clonotype originates from an adult with an advanced solid tumor such as melanoma, head and neck, liver or kidney cancer. The chain links TRBV2 to TRBJ1-2, with D uncertain. CDR3 sequence: CASSAGGGYGYTF. For the CDR3, the DNA is TGTGCCAGCAGTGCAGGAGGAGGGTATGGCTACACCTTC.